A selection of T cell receptor beta chains follows, all from one sample in a study of cytomegalovirus exposure and HLA in healthy donors. Measured with immunoSEQ multiplex PCR; TCRdb has only the in-frame clones, and not every one. The table has some 120,000 clones, roughly two thirds seen once. The sample was PBMCs. The source is a man aged 25 to 40 in good health and CMV-seropositive. CDR3s include the opening cysteine and the closing phenylalanine or tryptophan. The D gene is left open where the match is weak. Where a row states a size, it is once, few, many or the class of an expanded clone; other rows omit it.

j_gene: TRBJ2-1
abundance: .
d_gene: TRBD2
v_gene: TRBV10-3
CDR3nt: TGTGCCATCAGGTTCCGAGCGGGAGTGATCAATGAGCAGTTCTTC
CDR3aa: CAIRFRAGVINEQFF

j_gene: TRBJ2-2
abundance: .
d_gene: TRBD2
v_gene: TRBV6-5
CDR3nt: TGTGCCAGCAACAAAATGGGAGGGACCGGGGAGCTGTTTTTT
CDR3aa: CASNKMGGTGELFF

j_gene: TRBJ1-1
abundance: .
d_gene: TRBD1
v_gene: TRBV5-1
CDR3nt: TGCGCCAGCAGCTTCCACAGGGGGGGGGTGATCACTGAAGCTTTCTTT
CDR3aa: CASSFHRGGVITEAFF

j_gene: TRBJ2-3
abundance: few
d_gene: .
v_gene: TRBV5-1
CDR3nt: TGCGCCAGCAGCTTGGAGACATCTGGCACAGATACGCAGTATTTT
CDR3aa: CASSLETSGTDTQYF

j_gene: TRBJ2-1
abundance: .
d_gene: .
v_gene: TRBV7-8
CDR3nt: TGTGCCAGCAGCTTAACGACAGTGGGGAACAATGAGCAGTTCTTC
CDR3aa: CASSLTTVGNNEQFF

j_gene: TRBJ2-7
abundance: .
d_gene: .
v_gene: TRBV11-2
CDR3nt: TGTGCCAGCAGCATCGACAGCCTATGGCAGTACTTC
CDR3aa: CASSIDSLWQYF

j_gene: TRBJ2-7
abundance: .
d_gene: .
v_gene: TRBV7-6
CDR3nt: TGTGCCAGCAGCTTAGCTGAGGCCCAGTACGAGCAGTACTTC
CDR3aa: CASSLAEAQYEQYF

j_gene: TRBJ1-3
abundance: .
d_gene: .
v_gene: TRBV18
CDR3nt: TGTGCCAGCTCACCTCAAGGGGTCCCTAAGGAGAACACCATATATTTT
CDR3aa: CASSPQGVPKENTIYF

j_gene: TRBJ2-1
abundance: once
d_gene: TRBD2
v_gene: TRBV28
CDR3nt: TGTGCCAGCAGCCTTTTTCGTACTAGCGCTTACAATGAGCAGTTCTTC
CDR3aa: CASSLFRTSAYNEQFF

j_gene: TRBJ2-7
abundance: .
d_gene: TRBD1
v_gene: TRBV6-1
CDR3nt: TGTGCCAGCAGTGACCAACCGGGACAGGGGACCTACGAGCAGTACTTC
CDR3aa: CASSDQPGQGTYEQYF

j_gene: TRBJ2-3
abundance: once
d_gene: .
v_gene: TRBV6-1
CDR3nt: TGTGCCAGCAGCGTCTCTACCACAGATACGCAGTATTTT
CDR3aa: CASSVSTTDTQYF

j_gene: TRBJ2-7
abundance: .
d_gene: TRBD2
v_gene: TRBV19
CDR3nt: TGTGCCAGTAGTATAGGAGGAATTGTAGCGGGAGGGTTCCACTACGAGCAGTACTTC
CDR3aa: CASSIGGIVAGGFHYEQYF

j_gene: TRBJ1-1
abundance: .
d_gene: TRBD1
v_gene: TRBV5-4
CDR3nt: TGTGCCAGCAGCTCACCGGGACAGACGAACACTGAAGCTTTCTTT
CDR3aa: CASSSPGQTNTEAFF

j_gene: TRBJ2-7
abundance: .
d_gene: TRBD2
v_gene: TRBV11-2
CDR3nt: TGTGCCAGCAGCGGACTAGCGGGAGGGCCCCTCAACGAGCAGTACTTC
CDR3aa: CASSGLAGGPLNEQYF

j_gene: TRBJ2-7
abundance: .
d_gene: TRBD1
v_gene: TRBV6-1
CDR3nt: TGTGCCACCAACGACAGGGGGACTTTCTACGAGCAGTACTTC
CDR3aa: CATNDRGTFYEQYF

j_gene: TRBJ2-7
abundance: .
d_gene: TRBD1
v_gene: TRBV10-3
CDR3nt: TGTGCCATCAGTGAGCAACCGGGACAGGGCTCCTACGAGCAGTACTTC
CDR3aa: CAISEQPGQGSYEQYF

j_gene: TRBJ2-7
abundance: .
d_gene: TRBD1
v_gene: TRBV2
CDR3nt: TGTGCCAGCAGACTAAACAGGGGCCACGAGCAGTACTTC
CDR3aa: CASRLNRGHEQYF

j_gene: TRBJ2-2
abundance: few
d_gene: TRBD2
v_gene: TRBV19
CDR3nt: TGTGCCAGTAGGAGACTAGCGGAAAACGCGAACACCGGGGAGCTGTTTTTT
CDR3aa: CASRRLAENANTGELFF

j_gene: TRBJ2-7
abundance: .
d_gene: TRBD1
v_gene: TRBV11-1
CDR3nt: TGTGCCAGCAGCTTATTTCAGGGACAGGGATACGAGCAGTACTTC
CDR3aa: CASSLFQGQGYEQYF

j_gene: TRBJ2-7
abundance: few
d_gene: TRBD1
v_gene: TRBV6-6
CDR3nt: TGTGCCAGCCAGGGGGAATGGGTCGGCTCCTACGAGCAGTACTTC
CDR3aa: CASQGEWVGSYEQYF

j_gene: TRBJ2-7
abundance: .
d_gene: TRBD1
v_gene: TRBV7-2
CDR3nt: TGTGCCAGCAGCTATCGGACAGGGCCCTACGAGCAGTACTTC
CDR3aa: CASSYRTGPYEQYF

j_gene: TRBJ2-3
abundance: .
d_gene: .
v_gene: TRBV28
CDR3nt: TGTGCCAGCAGGAGGGGGACAGATACGCAGTATTTT
CDR3aa: CASRRGTDTQYF

j_gene: TRBJ2-5
abundance: .
d_gene: TRBD2
v_gene: TRBV6-7
CDR3nt: TGTGCCAGCAGTTACTTCTGCCACCGACTAGCGTTAGAGACCCAGTACTTC
CDR3aa: CASSYFCHRLALETQYF

j_gene: TRBJ1-1
abundance: .
d_gene: .
v_gene: TRBV12-5
CDR3nt: TGTGCTAGTGGTTTGGATACCTACCGGGACAAAGGAATTTCCGGAGCTTTCTTT
CDR3aa: CASGLDTYRDKGISGAFF

j_gene: TRBJ2-1
abundance: .
d_gene: TRBD2
v_gene: TRBV5-1
CDR3nt: TGCGCCAGCAGCTTCGGACTAGCGGGAAGATCCTACAATGATCAGTTCTTC
CDR3aa: CASSFGLAGRSYNDQFF

j_gene: TRBJ1-2
abundance: .
d_gene: .
v_gene: TRBV9
CDR3nt: TGTGCCAGCAGCGTAGACCTCAGACAGGATAACTATGGCTACACCTTC
CDR3aa: CASSVDLRQDNYGYTF

j_gene: TRBJ1-1
abundance: .
d_gene: .
v_gene: TRBV10-3
CDR3nt: TGTGCCATCGGGCAGGGGCTTGAAGCTTTCTTT
CDR3aa: CAIGQGLEAFF

j_gene: TRBJ2-7
abundance: .
d_gene: TRBD2
v_gene: TRBV9
CDR3nt: TGTGCCAGCAGCGCCCAGGGAGGGGACTCCTACGAGCAGTACTTC
CDR3aa: CASSAQGGDSYEQYF

j_gene: TRBJ2-7
abundance: .
d_gene: TRBD2
v_gene: TRBV15
CDR3nt: TGTGCCACCAGCAGAGATAGTGGTACCGGTGGGAGGGGCCCCATTCCAGAGTACTTC
CDR3aa: CATSRDSGTGGRGPIPEYF

j_gene: TRBJ1-3
abundance: few
d_gene: TRBD1
v_gene: TRBV6-1
CDR3nt: TGTGCCAGCAGTGCGTACAGGGGGCTTAGCTCTGGAAACACCATATATTTT
CDR3aa: CASSAYRGLSSGNTIYF

j_gene: TRBJ1-2
abundance: once
d_gene: .
v_gene: TRBV7-2
CDR3nt: TGTGCCAGCAGCTTAACGGGACACCGCCAGAGAATTAACTATGGCTACACCTTC
CDR3aa: CASSLTGHRQRINYGYTF

j_gene: TRBJ2-7
abundance: .
d_gene: TRBD2
v_gene: TRBV19
CDR3nt: TGTGCCAGTAGTATCGGCGGGAGTGATGTCTCCGAGCAGTACTTC
CDR3aa: CASSIGGSDVSEQYF

j_gene: TRBJ1-3
abundance: .
d_gene: .
v_gene: TRBV11-2
CDR3nt: TGTGCCAGCAGCTCGGACAGAGGAAACACCATATATTTT
CDR3aa: CASSSDRGNTIYF

j_gene: TRBJ2-5
abundance: few
d_gene: .
v_gene: TRBV10-3
CDR3nt: TGTGCCATCAGTGATTTGGGGGGACGGGAGACCCAGTACTTC
CDR3aa: CAISDLGGRETQYF

j_gene: TRBJ2-3
abundance: few
d_gene: TRBD1
v_gene: TRBV18
CDR3nt: TGTGCCAGCTCATGGGGACAGAGGACAGATACGCAGTATTTT
CDR3aa: CASSWGQRTDTQYF

j_gene: TRBJ2-1
abundance: few
d_gene: TRBD2
v_gene: TRBV9
CDR3nt: TGTGCCAGCAGCGAGGGGGGACTAGCGATTGAGCAGTTCTTC
CDR3aa: CASSEGGLAIEQFF

j_gene: TRBJ2-6
abundance: .
d_gene: .
v_gene: TRBV2
CDR3nt: TGTGCCAGCAGTGCGCGGGTCGGGGCCAACGTCCTGACTTTC
CDR3aa: CASSARVGANVLTF

j_gene: TRBJ1-4
abundance: .
d_gene: .
v_gene: TRBV6-5
CDR3nt: TGTGCCAGCAGTTATTTGGGGAGGGTGGATGAAAAACTGTTTTTT
CDR3aa: CASSYLGRVDEKLFF

j_gene: TRBJ2-1
abundance: .
d_gene: .
v_gene: TRBV9
CDR3nt: TGTGCCAGCAGCCCCCTGGCGGGTCTGAGGAATGAGCAGTTCTTC
CDR3aa: CASSPLAGLRNEQFF

j_gene: TRBJ2-2
abundance: few
d_gene: TRBD2
v_gene: TRBV19
CDR3nt: TGTGCCAGTAGTACCTGGACTAGCGGCACCGGGGAGCTGTTTTTT
CDR3aa: CASSTWTSGTGELFF

j_gene: TRBJ2-3
abundance: .
d_gene: TRBD2
v_gene: TRBV28
CDR3nt: TGTGCCAGCAGTTCGAGACCGGGACTAGCGGGAGGGCACCTATACACAGATACGCAGTATTTT
CDR3aa: CASSSRPGLAGGHLYTDTQYF

j_gene: TRBJ2-3
abundance: .
d_gene: .
v_gene: TRBV25-1
CDR3nt: TGTGCCAGCAGTGGGACTTATCCAGATACGCAGTATTTT
CDR3aa: CASSGTYPDTQYF

j_gene: TRBJ2-1
abundance: .
d_gene: TRBD2
v_gene: TRBV19
CDR3nt: TGTGCCAGTAGTATGAGGTCGGGGGGCCTAGCGGGATACAATGAGCAGTTCTTC
CDR3aa: CASSMRSGGLAGYNEQFF

j_gene: TRBJ1-3
abundance: .
d_gene: TRBD1
v_gene: TRBV10-3
CDR3nt: TGTGCCATCAGCGACAGGGCCCAGTCTGGAAACACCATATATTTT
CDR3aa: CAISDRAQSGNTIYF

j_gene: TRBJ2-7
abundance: .
d_gene: .
v_gene: TRBV9
CDR3nt: TGTGCCAGCAGTCAAGGGGACGAGCAGTACTTC
CDR3aa: CASSQGDEQYF

j_gene: TRBJ1-1
abundance: .
d_gene: .
v_gene: TRBV7-2
CDR3nt: TGTGCCAGCAGCAAACAGGGTTCCATTTCGGAAGCTTTCTTT
CDR3aa: CASSKQGSISEAFF

j_gene: TRBJ1-4
abundance: .
d_gene: .
v_gene: TRBV28
CDR3nt: TGTGCCAGCAATTACAGGGTACGTGAAAAACTGTTTTTT
CDR3aa: CASNYRVREKLFF

j_gene: TRBJ2-2
abundance: .
d_gene: TRBD2
v_gene: TRBV13
CDR3nt: TGTGCCAGCAGCCTACTAGCGGATCGGAACAACGGGGAGCTGTTTTTT
CDR3aa: CASSLLADRNNGELFF

j_gene: TRBJ1-1
abundance: .
d_gene: TRBD1
v_gene: TRBV4-2
CDR3nt: TGTGCCAGCAGCCAAGCCAGGTACTCCGGGACAGGGCGCACTGAAGCTTTCTTT
CDR3aa: CASSQARYSGTGRTEAFF